One sample yielded the 4 T cell receptor beta chains listed below, sequenced in a study of identical twins. TCRdb fed the 5' RACE reads into MiXCR, producing one record per CDR3 protein. Of around 670,000 distinct CDR3 sequences listed, around 5.7% were seen once; the top ten hold 1.5% to 2%. Sequenced input: naive T cells sorted from blood. Source of these receptors: a man between 18 and 35 years old in good health.

This clonotype was observed a handful of times. V usage is TRBV20-1 and J usage is TRBJ1-1; 9 bases align to TRBD1. This CDR3 comprises 17 residues. J gave up 1 base and V 3 bases, and 12 bases lay outside the gene matches. CDR1 DFQATT and CDR2 SNEGSKA come from the germline V gene (reference sequence). The CDR3, as DNA: TGCAGTGCTAGGGCTTTGGGACAGGGTGTGGGGAACACTGAAGCTTTCTTT. Its translation is CSARALGQGVGNTEAFF.

This clonotype was recorded a few times. The chain uses TRBV4-3 and TRBJ2-4; TRBD1 might be the D (5 bases). The CDR3 loop spans 14 amino acids. V was pared by 0 bases and J by 13 bases, with 16 bases between. Germline V CDR1 and CDR2: LGHNA, YSLEER. In DNA, the CDR3 is TGCGCCAGCAGCCAAGACCGTTGGCAGGGCCCACAGTACTTC. Translated: CASSQDRWQGPQYF.

In its sample, this clonotype was seen many times. The chain has TRBV20-1 and TRBJ1-5, with TRBD1 matching over 12 bases. The CDR3 totals 15 residues. V shed 6 bases and J 5 bases; nucleotides not matched to a gene: 8. Germline V gene lookup returns CDR1 DFQATT and CDR2 SNEGSKA (reference sequence). The CDR3 bases are TGCAGTGCAAACCGGGACAGGGGGCCCCATCAGCCCCAGCATTTT. It specifies CSANRDRGPHQPQHF.

V is TRBV12-3 or TRBV12-4 and J is TRBJ1-5, with D possibly being TRBD1 (6 bases). Trimming took off 1 base at V and 4 bases at J, with 11 bases between the two ends. The CDR3 contains 15 residues. In DNA form, the CDR3 reads TGTGCCAGCAGTTTAGTTTTACAGGGAAATCAGCCCCAGCATTTT. Amino acids: CASSLVLQGNQPQHF.